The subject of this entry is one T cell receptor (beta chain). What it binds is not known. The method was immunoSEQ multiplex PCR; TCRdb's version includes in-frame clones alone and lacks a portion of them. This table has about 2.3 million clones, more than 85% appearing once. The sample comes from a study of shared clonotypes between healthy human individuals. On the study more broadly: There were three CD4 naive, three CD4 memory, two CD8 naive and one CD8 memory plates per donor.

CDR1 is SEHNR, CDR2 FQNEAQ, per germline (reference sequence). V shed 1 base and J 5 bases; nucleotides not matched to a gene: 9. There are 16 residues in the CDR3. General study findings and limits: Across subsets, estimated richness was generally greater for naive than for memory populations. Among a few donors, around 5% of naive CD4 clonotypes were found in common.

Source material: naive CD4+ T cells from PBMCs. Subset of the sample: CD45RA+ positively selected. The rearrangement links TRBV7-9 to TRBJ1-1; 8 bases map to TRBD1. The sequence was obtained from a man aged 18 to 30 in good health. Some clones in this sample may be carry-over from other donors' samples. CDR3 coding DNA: TGTGCCAGCAGCTTAGTAGTGGCAGGGGGCTTGACTGAAGCTTTCTTT. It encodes CASSLVVAGGLTEAFF.